Shown below are 10 T cell receptor beta chains from a single sample sequenced in a study of immune heterogeneity within non-small cell lung tumors. The authors amplified TCR beta CDR3 by multiplex PCR with 32 V and 13 J primers. Each CDR3 protein is one row after TCRdb ran MiXCR on the multiplex PCR reads. The data show about 10,000 distinct CDR3 sequences, roughly 29% seen once. For each sample, template was approximately 640 ng of bulk tumor genomic DNA. Several biopsies were spaced far apart within each primary tumor and obtained as surgery took place. Each patient presented with untreated, newly diagnosed non-small cell lung cancer and received curative surgery. Sequences were obtained from lung tumor tissue. These receptors all come from a woman in her 50s with non-small cell lung cancer.

This clonotype was seen repeatedly, ten times or more. The gene calls are TRBV9 and TRBJ1-1; no firm D call. Germline-derived CDR1 and CDR2 are SGDLS and YYNGEE. This CDR3 comprises 14 residues. Trimming cost V 0 bases and J 2 bases, with 8 bases left between them. CDR3 sequence (DNA): TGTGCCAGCAGCGTAGCTGAGGGAAACACTGAAGCTTTCTTT. Its protein is CASSVAEGNTEAFF. Complete variable domain (other parts from reference TRBV9 and TRBJ1-1): DSGVTQTPKHLITATGQRVTLRCSPRSGDLSVYWYQQSLDQGLQFLIQYYNGEERAKGNILERFSAQQFPDLHSELNLSSLELGDSALYFCASSVAEGNTEAFFGQGTRLTVV.

Regarding this clonotype: A much more abundant neighbour one base away suggests this may be a read error. This sequence joins TRBV28 and TRBJ2-3; TRBD2 matches 8 bases. CDR1 MDHEN and CDR2 SYDVKM come from the germline V gene. This CDR3 comprises 16 residues. The CDR3 here is CASSPLGGGRTGTQYF. As DNA, the CDR3 is TGTGCCAGCAGTCCCCTTGGCGGGGGGCGCACAGGTACGCAGTATTTT. The complete variable domain, with remaining parts taken from reference TRBV28 and TRBJ2-3, reads DVKVTQSSRYLVKRTGEKVFLECVQDMDHENMFWYRQDPGLGLRLIYFSYDVKMKEKGDIPEGYSVSREKKERFSLILESASTNQTSMYLCASSPLGGGRTGTQYFGPGTRLTVL.

This chain links TRBV6-1 with TRBJ1-5; D uncertain. Germline lookup yields CDR1 MNHNS and CDR2 SASEGT. The length of the CDR3 is 12 residues. V lost 5 bases, J lost 6 bases, and 8 bases lay in between. The CDR3 sequence is CASSSQSQPQHF. CDR3 in DNA: TGTGCCAGCAGTTCCCAGAGTCAGCCCCAGCATTTT.

About this clonotype: This may arise from a read error, as a much more abundant clone is one base away. The V call is TRBV28, the J call TRBJ1-1; D gene unclear. V shed 4 bases and J shed 7 bases, with 16 bases lying between them. Germline V lookup: CDR1 MDHEN, CDR2 SYDVKM. CDR3 size: 14 residues. The CDR3 reads CASSSRRLHNEAFF. The DNA of the CDR3 is TGTGCCAGCAGTTCCCGACGCTTGCACAATGAAGCTTTCTTT.

This clonotype was observed at least ten times. The chain has TRBV6-1 and TRBJ1-1, with a weak D call TRBD1 (6 bases). CDR3 size: 13 residues. The germline V gene has CDR1 MNHNS and CDR2 SASEGT. The germline V and J ends were trimmed by 3 bases and 6 bases, with 11 bases remaining between them. CDR3 in amino acids: CASSDLQGSEAFF. The CDR3 bases are TGTGCCAGCAGTGACTTACAGGGTTCTGAAGCTTTCTTT.

This clonotype has at least ten counts. V and J are TRBV7-2 and TRBJ2-1; TRBD2 matches 8 bases. This CDR3 region has 19 residues. After removal of 2 bases from V and 0 bases from J, the junction contained 12 bases not matched to a gene. Germline assignment: CDR1 SGHTA and CDR2 FQGNSA. The CDR3: CASSLPWGERESSYNEQFF. The DNA for the CDR3 is TGTGCCAGCAGCTTACCCTGGGGTGAGCGGGAGAGCTCCTACAATGAGCAGTTCTTC.

This clonotype was observed at least ten times. The DNA for the CDR3 is TGTGCCAGCAGCGTAGAACCAGTAGGGTACAATGAGCAGTTCTTC. It translates to CASSVEPVGYNEQFF. The rearrangement links TRBV9 to TRBJ2-1; D remains ambiguous. The CDR3 length is 15 residues. Germline values: CDR1 SGDLS, CDR2 YYNGEE. V was clipped by 0 bases and J by 4 bases, with 11 bases between them.

A word on this clonotype: At one end, the junction sequence differs from germline, possibly due to a read error. The J gene is TRBJ1-5, the V gene TRBV24-1; D gene unclear. CDR1 is KGHDR, CDR2 SFDVKD, per germline. CDR3 length: 13 amino acids. In nucleotides, the CDR3 is TGTTCCACCAGTGAGAACCGGTTTCAGCCCCAGCATTTT. It codes for CSTSENRFQPQHF.

With regard to this clonotype: A much more abundant neighbour one base away suggests this may be a read error. This sequence joins TRBV6-1 and TRBJ1-5; 7 bases agree with TRBD1. The DNA end lines up better with TRBJ2-3; the J call may be wrong. Germline V gene data show CDR1 as MNHNS and CDR2 as SASEGT. This CDR3 is 13 amino acids long. The CDR3 reads CASRFRDSQPQYF. In DNA, the CDR3 is TGTGCCAGCAGGTTTCGGGACAGTCAGCCCCAGTATTTT.

To note about this clonotype: One base away lies a much larger clone, so this may be a sequencing read error. The chain has TRBV28 and TRBJ1-1, with no clear D. This CDR3 is built from 14 residues. Trimming removed 2 bases at V and 1 base at J, with 8 bases between. The germline gives CDR1 MDHEN, CDR2 SYDVKM. The CDR3 DNA follows: TGTGCCAGCAGTTTAGTTAAGACGAACACTGAAGCTTTCTTT. It codes for CASSLVKTNTEAFF.